The present entry profiles one T cell receptor (beta chain) with its context. Its antigen is still unknown. This sample was taken from a study of T-cell reconstitution after alpha-beta-depleted transplantation in children. Unique molecular identifiers were incorporated into the prepared TCRbeta library. TCRdb re-called the PCR reads through MiXCR, storing one row per CDR3 protein. Of a few hundred thousand distinct CDR3 sequences listed, roughly a quarter were seen once; the top ten hold under 45%. Study results and limitations: It was reported that alpha-beta T cells came from several hundred expanded graft clones (about two months after transplant). The study traced high day-60 TCRbeta diversity in some patients to surviving recipient T cells and thymic progenitors.

The CDR3 loop spans 13 amino acids. Trimming took off 4 bases at V and 6 bases at J, with 16 bases between the two ends. Germline values: CDR1 SQVTM, CDR2 ANQGSEA. The specimen comprised PBMCs, sampled before TCRalphabeta/CD19-depleted stem cell transplant. This clonotype originated in a boy younger than two with Wiskott-Aldrich syndrome, due to receive a stem cell transplant. The V call is TRBV29-1, the J call TRBJ2-7; a possible D gene is TRBD1 (5 bases). Here the CDR3 reads CSVVPQGSGEQYF. DNA for the CDR3: TGCAGCGTTGTTCCCCAGGGATCGGGCGAGCAGTACTTC.